Given below is one TCR beta chain in context. The CDR3 is 15 residues long. V was pared by 5 bases and J by 4 bases, with 4 bases of the junction left unmatched. Germline V gene lookup returns CDR1 SGHVS and CDR2 FNYEAQ. Using immunoSEQ multiplex PCR, the repertoire was profiled, and TCRdb retains in-frame clones only, with some absent. The sample records about 39,000 clones, about four fifths being singletons. This entry belongs to a study of control samples from healthy donors and cancer patients. The chain couples TRBV7-6 to TRBJ1-4, with 10 bases fitting TRBD1. The receptor was derived from a woman aged 60-70 years with lung cancer. Sequencing was carried out using PBMCs. The CDR3, as DNA: TGTGCCAGCAGCCCGACAGGGGGCAGTAATGAAAAACTGTTTTTT. Translated, it gives CASSPTGGSNEKLFF. The complete variable domain, with remaining parts taken from reference TRBV7-6 and TRBJ1-4, reads GAGVSQSPRYKVTKRGQDVALRCDPISGHVSLYWYRQALGQGPEFLTYFNYEAQQDKSGLPNDRFSAERPEGSISTLTIQRTEQRDSAMYRCASSPTGGSNEKLFFGSGTQLSVL.